The TCR beta chain described here comes from a study of T-cell memory formation after mild COVID-19 listed by TCRdb under 2021. With respect to the entire study: Most TCR sequence clusters were specific to one of the two donors. Longitudinal TCRalpha and TCRbeta repertoire sequencing tracked T-cell clones expanding and contracting after mild COVID-19 in a couple of donors. Two young, previously healthy adult volunteers, one female and one male, were included in the cohort. Overall study outcomes, separate from this receptor: The second-wave clones that peaked on day 37 were not confirmed to be SARS-CoV-2 specific. Balanced CD4/CD8 phenotypes were observed for clones contracting from day 15 to 85, whereas a bias towards CD4+ was observed for a second wave of clones expanding from day 15 to 37. Only a couple of mild cases were covered in the study, and larger cohorts including severe cases with pre-infection samples were considered necessary. Some responding clones were detected in pre-infection memory, which suggested that pre-existing cross-reactive memory T cells had joined the SARS-CoV-2 response. Contracting CD4+ clones were found mainly in CM and EM memory subsets, while CD8+ clones were enriched in EMRA.

Sequencer: Illumina NovaSeq 6000. cDNA libraries for TCRalpha and TCRbeta were prepared by 5'RACE using constant-segment primers, with sample barcodes and unique molecular identifiers added. RNA was extracted from every sample with Trizol reagent. Library amplification was performed in two PCR steps, and a second sample barcode and Illumina TruSeq adapters were introduced in the second step. Sequencing of libraries was performed on an Illumina NovaSeq with 2 x 150 bp paired-end reads. In the source study's methods: Demultiplexing of reads and collapsing into UMI-guided consensus sequences were performed with migec v1.2.7. With mixcr v2.1.11, UMI consensuses were aligned to TRA and TRB V and J templates and assembled into clonotypes. Expanded or contracted clonotypes were those called significant by both edgeR and NoisET, with noise models trained on biological replicates. For edgeR calls, the cutoffs were a false discovery rate-adjusted p below 0.01 and a log2 fold-change threshold of 1. PCA with hierarchical clustering of max-normalized trajectories of the 1000 most abundant clonotypes was used as exploratory dynamics analysis. Each responding clone was given a CD4 or CD8 phenotype based on the CD4+ and CD8+ repertoires, which had been sequenced separately. TCRdb passed the public sequencing reads through fastp at Q25 and MiXCR, retaining productive beta sequences. Rows with a matching CDR3 protein are joined into one entry that keeps the most common DNA and genes. In this record, the V and J calls reflect TCRdb's handling and not the investigators' own analysis. The sample table lists roughly 450,000 distinct CDR3 sequences, about a sixth of them with a count of one. The ten largest clones capture 20% to 25% of the sample.

Ficoll-Paque density gradient centrifugation was the method used to isolate PBMCs. V is pared back by 1 base and J by 4 bases, with 11 bases lying between the germline termini. Reading from cysteine to phenylalanine, the CDR3 counts 15 amino acids. The kept DNA is CDR3 alone, 45 bases in frame from the first base. CDR1 and CDR2, per the germline V gene, are SGHDN and FVKESK. As concerns this clonotype: Which antigen it targets is not known. Base-call qualities are not available, and no considerably larger clone is one nucleotide away.

The chain is assembled from TRBV14 and TRBJ1-3; matching of 5 bases hints at TRBD1 as the D gene. The source is a man between 18 and 35 years old who had mild COVID-19 (a few samples of this study predate the infection). The sample titles of this study are shuffled in the database, so cell type and time point are left out; the donor was told from shared clones. Sequences were obtained from PBMCs or a T cell subset sorted from them (not recorded which). The CDR3 reads CASSQGWGDGNTIYF. In nucleotide form, the sequence is TGTGCCAGCAGCCAAGGGTGGGGCGACGGAAACACCATATATTTT. With all but the CDR3 taken from the reference TRBV14 and TRBJ1-3 genes, the full variable domain is: EAGVTQFPSHSVIEKGQTVTLRCDPISGHDNLYWYRRVMGKEIKFLLHFVKESKQDESGMPNNRFLAERTGGTYSTLKVQPAELEDSGVYFCASSQGWGDGNTIYFGEGSWLTVV.